This TCR beta chain came from a study of cytomegalovirus exposure and HLA in healthy donors. Study-level background: Earlier work reported 100 million or so unique TCR beta sequences from about 190 million T cells.

Notes on the study in general: Analysis performed later found more than 15,000 TCR beta sequences associated with HLA alleles at 0.05 false discovery rate.

In regard to this clone: The antigen is undetermined.

In the PCR, 60 Vbeta and 13 Jbeta primers were used. Measured with immunoSEQ multiplex PCR; TCRdb has only the in-frame clones, and not every one. Here the sample spans roughly 200,000 clones, roughly 78% being singletons. Trimming removed 5 bases from V and 8 bases from J; junction bases left unmatched: 11. The CDR3 consists of 16 residues. The germline V gene has CDR1 LGHNA and CDR2 YNFKEQ. This chain links TRBV4-2 with TRBJ1-4; TRBD1 agrees at 10 bases. The receptor comes from a woman younger than 45 in good health and CMV-seropositive. Sequenced material: PBMCs. CDR3 DNA: TGTGCCAGCAGCACCCCGGGACAGGGGACGAGGGAAAAACTGTTTTTT. It yields the protein CASSTPGQGTREKLFF.